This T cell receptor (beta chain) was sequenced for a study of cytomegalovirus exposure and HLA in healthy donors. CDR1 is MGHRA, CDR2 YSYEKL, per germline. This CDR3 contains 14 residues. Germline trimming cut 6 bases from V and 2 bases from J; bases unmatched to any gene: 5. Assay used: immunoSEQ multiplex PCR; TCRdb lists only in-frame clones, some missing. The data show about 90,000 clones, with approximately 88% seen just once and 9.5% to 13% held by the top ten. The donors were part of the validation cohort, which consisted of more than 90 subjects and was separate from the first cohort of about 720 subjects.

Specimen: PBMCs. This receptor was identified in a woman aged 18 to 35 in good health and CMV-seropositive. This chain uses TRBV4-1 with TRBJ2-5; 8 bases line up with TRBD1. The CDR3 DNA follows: TGCGCCAGCAGTCCACAGGGGGGACAAGAGACCCAGTACTTC. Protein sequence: CASSPQGGQETQYF.